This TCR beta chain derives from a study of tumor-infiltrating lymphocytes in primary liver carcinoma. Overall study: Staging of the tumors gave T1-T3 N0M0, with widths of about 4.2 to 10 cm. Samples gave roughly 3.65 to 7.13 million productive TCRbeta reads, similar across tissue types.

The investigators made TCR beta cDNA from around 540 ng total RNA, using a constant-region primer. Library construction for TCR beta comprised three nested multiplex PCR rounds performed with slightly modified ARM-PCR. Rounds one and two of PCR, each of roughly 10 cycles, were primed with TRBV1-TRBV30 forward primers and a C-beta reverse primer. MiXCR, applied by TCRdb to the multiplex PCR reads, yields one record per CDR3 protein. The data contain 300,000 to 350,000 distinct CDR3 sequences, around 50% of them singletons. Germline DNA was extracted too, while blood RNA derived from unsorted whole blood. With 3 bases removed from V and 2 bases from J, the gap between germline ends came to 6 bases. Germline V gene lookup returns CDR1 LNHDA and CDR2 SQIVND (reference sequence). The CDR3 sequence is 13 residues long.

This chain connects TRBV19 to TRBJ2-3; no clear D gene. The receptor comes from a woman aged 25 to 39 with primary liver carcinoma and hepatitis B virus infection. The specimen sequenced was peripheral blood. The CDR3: CASSIGVTDTQYF. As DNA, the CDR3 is TGTGCCAGTAGTATTGGAGTCACAGATACGCAGTATTTT.